A single sample gave rise to the 23 T cell receptor beta chains below, sequenced in a study of cytomegalovirus exposure and HLA in healthy donors. With 60 Vbeta and 13 Jbeta primers, the PCR was carried out. Clones were sequenced by immunoSEQ multiplex PCR, and TCRdb holds only the in-frame ones, with some missing. The sample shows 150,000 to 200,000 clones, roughly 85% of them seen only once. The specimen sequenced was PBMCs. The receptors shown here come from a man between 18 and 29 years old in good health and CMV-seropositive.

The rearrangement joins TRBV27 to TRBJ1-1, with 8 positions matching TRBD1. The CDR3 sequence is 16 residues long. The V gene end was trimmed by 5 bases and the J gene end by 0 bases; junction bases not matched to a gene: 8. CDR1 is MNHEY and CDR2 is SMNVEV in the germline V gene (reference sequence). The chain's CDR3 is CASSSRTGTMNTEAFF. The CDR3 DNA reads as TGTGCCAGCAGTAGCCGGACAGGGACTATGAACACTGAAGCTTTCTTT.

This clone was seen only once. This chain links TRBV7-2 with TRBJ1-5; TRBD1 might be the D (5 bases). The length of the CDR3 is 15 residues. Germline CDR1 is SGHTA and CDR2 is FQGNSA. Trimming pared 1 base from V and 3 bases from J, leaving 10 bases between. As DNA, the CDR3 is TGTGCCAGCAGCTTAGAAGGACACACCAATCAGCCCCAGCATTTT. The encoded protein is CASSLEGHTNQPQHF. Drawing the rest from reference TRBV7-2 and TRBJ1-5, the complete variable domain is GAGVSQSPSNKVTEKGKDVELRCDPISGHTALYWYRQSLGQGLEFLIYFQGNSAPDKSGLPSDRFSAERTGGSVSTLTIQRTQQEDSAVYLCASSLEGHTNQPQHFGDGTRLSIL.

V usage is TRBV25-1 and J usage is TRBJ2-5, with TRBD2 matching 9 bases. Looked up from germline, CDR1 is MGHDK and CDR2 is SYGVNS. After removal of 1 base from V and 5 bases from J, the junction contained 5 bases not matched to a gene. CDR3 size: 15 residues. The CDR3 here is CASSESKRGAETQYF. The CDR3 DNA is TGTGCCAGCAGTGAATCCAAGCGGGGGGCGGAGACCCAGTACTTC. Filled out from reference TRBV25-1 and TRBJ2-5, the complete variable domain reads EADIYQTPRYLVIGTGKKITLECSQTMGHDKMYWYQQDPGMELHLIHYSYGVNSTEKGDLSSESTVSRIRTEHFPLTLESARPSHTSQYLCASSESKRGAETQYFGPGTRLLVL.

This clone came up a few times. DNA of the CDR3: TGTGCCAGCAGCCCCGTCCCCGGGGAAGTCAACGTCCTGACTTTC. Protein product: CASSPVPGEVNVLTF. The chain has TRBV5-4 and TRBJ2-6; the D gene is possibly TRBD2 (5 bases). The CDR3 totals 15 residues. Germline V gene data show CDR1 as SGHNT and CDR2 as YYREEE (reference sequence). Trimming shortened V by 4 bases and J by 9 bases, and 17 bases separated the two germline ends.

The genes are TRBV7-9 and TRBJ2-7; D remains ambiguous. The length of the CDR3 is 13 residues. Germline V CDR1 and CDR2: SEHNR, FQNEAQ (reference sequence). Trimming pared 3 bases from V and 5 bases from J, leaving 11 bases between. CDR3 amino acids: CASSFEDYDEQYF. CDR3 nucleotides: TGTGCCAGCAGCTTCGAGGATTACGACGAGCAGTACTTC.

For the CDR3, the DNA is TGTGCCAGCAGCTTAGCAAGAGACAGGGGGAATGGCTACACCTTC. Encoded protein: CASSLARDRGNGYTF. The chain links TRBV7-2 to TRBJ1-2; 9 nucleotides agree with TRBD1. Germline lookup yields CDR1 SGHTA and CDR2 FQGNSA. V gave up 0 bases and J gave up 6 bases; unmatched junction bases: 5. The CDR3 contains 15 residues. Using reference TRBV7-2 and TRBJ1-2 for the parts outside the CDR3, the full variable domain is GAGVSQSPSNKVTEKGKDVELRCDPISGHTALYWYRQSLGQGLEFLIYFQGNSAPDKSGLPSDRFSAERTGGSVSTLTIQRTQQEDSAVYLCASSLARDRGNGYTFGSGTRLTVV.

This rearrangement joins TRBV5-4 to TRBJ2-4, with 8 bases that match TRBD1. CDR3 length: 17 amino acids. Germline V gene sequence: CDR1 SGHNT, CDR2 YYREEE (reference sequence). The junction had 6 bases not matched to a gene; V was cut back by 1 base and J by 0 bases. CDR3 nucleotide sequence: TGTGCCAGCAGCTTGAGGGGACAGGCACTAGCCAAAAACATTCAGTACTTC. This sequence encodes CASSLRGQALAKNIQYF.

This chain joins TRBV7-6 and TRBJ2-7; D possibly corresponds to TRBD2 (6 bases). The CDR3 is 14 residues long. Trimming left V 0 bases short and J 6 bases short, with 12 bases between. From germline, CDR1 is SGHVS and CDR2 FNYEAQ. As DNA, the CDR3 is TGTGCCAGCAGCTTAGCGTTGGCTAGCGCCGAGCAGTACTTC. Translating gives CASSLALASAEQYF.

CDR3 in DNA: TGTGCCAGCTCACCAGATCCAGGGGAAGCGTATGGCTACACCTTC. It encodes CASSPDPGEAYGYTF. This chain links TRBV18 with TRBJ1-2; D possibly corresponds to TRBD1 (6 bases). This CDR3 is 15 amino acids long. CDR1 is KGHSH and CDR2 is LQKENI in the germline V gene. V was clipped by 2 bases and J by 5 bases, with 15 bases between them.

V gene TRBV5-4 combines with J gene TRBJ2-2; 10 bases map to TRBD1. The CDR3 contains 15 residues. The V gene's germline CDR1 is SGHNT and CDR2 YYREEE (reference sequence). The V segment lost 4 bases and the J segment 7 bases; nucleotides outside the gene matches: 7. The CDR3 sequence: CASSPSDRGIGELFF. For the CDR3, the DNA is TGTGCCAGCAGCCCGTCGGACAGGGGGATCGGGGAGCTGTTTTTT.

The chain joins TRBV21-1 to TRBJ1-5; the D call of TRBD1 is as the table states it, not checked on the DNA. TRBV21-1 is designated a pseudogene. This CDR3 is 15 amino acids long. CDR3 bases: TGTGCCAGCAGCAAAGTTGGGCAGGCCCAACAGCCCCAGCATTTT. Encoded protein: CASSKVGQAQQPQHF.

V gene TRBV5-1 combines with J gene TRBJ1-3; tentatively, D is TRBD1 (6 bases). There are 14 residues in the CDR3. CDR1 is SGHRS, CDR2 YFSETQ, per germline. V was trimmed by 3 bases and J by 1 base, leaving 8 bases between them. The CDR3 sequence is CASSSGESGNTIYF. CDR3 coding DNA: TGCGCCAGCAGCTCAGGGGAGTCTGGAAACACCATATATTTT. Together with reference TRBV5-1 and TRBJ1-3, the CDR3 gives the full variable domain: KAGVTQTPRYLIKTRGQQVTLSCSPISGHRSVSWYQQTPGQGLQFLFEYFSETQRNKGNFPGRFSGRQFSNSRSEMNVSTLELGDSALYLCASSSGESGNTIYFGEGSWLTVV.

J is TRBJ2-5 and V is TRBV20-1; D remains unclear. Germline-derived CDR1 and CDR2 are DFQATT and SNEGSKA (reference sequence). The CDR3 length is 11 residues. V lost 7 bases, J lost 4 bases, and 10 bases lay in between. This CDR3 reads CSGRAGETQYF. In DNA, the CDR3 is TGCAGTGGCAGAGCAGGAGAGACCCAGTACTTC.

V usage is TRBV11-2 and J usage is TRBJ2-7; D may be TRBD1 (6 bases). In germline, CDR1 is SGHAT, CDR2 FQNNGV. This CDR3 comprises 15 residues. Deletions cut 6 bases from V and 1 base from J, with 16 bases between. CDR3 sequence reads: CASRRGSGGSYEQYF. CDR3 DNA sequence: TGTGCCAGCAGGAGGGGGAGTGGGGGATCCTACGAGCAGTACTTC.

The sample holds one count of this clone. CDR3 loop: CASSGGWRGGNTEAFF. The CDR3 DNA reads TGTGCCAGCAGCGGGGGATGGAGGGGAGGGAACACTGAAGCTTTCTTT. V usage is TRBV11-2 and J usage is TRBJ1-1; D possibly corresponds to TRBD1 (5 bases). This CDR3 contains 16 residues. Germline V gene data show CDR1 as SGHAT and CDR2 as FQNNGV. The V and J ends lost 5 bases and 1 base respectively, with 17 bases between them.

The chain carries TRBV29-1 and TRBJ2-7; no clear D gene. Germline lookup yields CDR1 SQVTM and CDR2 ANQGSEA. The CDR3 totals 13 residues. With 5 bases removed from V and 4 bases from J, the gap between germline ends came to 15 bases. This CDR3 reads CSVIAPVEYEQYF. The CDR3 DNA reads TGCAGCGTTATAGCTCCCGTCGAGTACGAGCAGTACTTC.

The J gene is TRBJ2-5, the V gene TRBV27; D gene uncertain. There are 15 residues in the CDR3. CDR1 is MNHEY and CDR2 is SMNVEV in the germline V gene (reference sequence). The V gene lost 4 bases and the J gene lost 3 bases, with 15 bases spanning the gap. The CDR3 loop reads CASSSLRTNKETQYF. The CDR3 bases are TGTGCCAGCAGTTCCCTCCGAACCAACAAAGAGACCCAGTACTTC.

The V gene is TRBV27, the J gene TRBJ2-1; weak D call: TRBD2 (7 bases). Per the germline V gene, CDR1 is MNHEY and CDR2 is SMNVEV (reference sequence). This CDR3 is built from 17 residues. Deletions cut 5 bases from V and 8 bases from J, with 25 bases between. The CDR3 is CASSPLTSGGAKDEQFF. The DNA of the CDR3 is TGTGCCAGCAGTCCTCTCACTAGTGGGGGGGCCAAGGATGAGCAGTTCTTC.

V gene TRBV27 combines with J gene TRBJ1-2; weak D call: TRBD1 (6 bases). The V end was cut by 5 bases, the J end by 4 bases, with 14 bases between. The CDR3 runs to 14 residues. Germline CDR1 and CDR2: MNHEY and SMNVEV (reference sequence). CDR3 sequence reads: CASSTNRDGYGYTF. Here the CDR3 DNA reads TGTGCCAGCAGTACGAACAGGGATGGCTATGGCTACACCTTC.

To note about this clone: In the same sample, other DNA sequences code for this CDR3. The rearrangement uses TRBV11-2 and TRBJ1-2; 7 nucleotides align to TRBD1. The junction had 2 bases not matched to a gene; V was cut back by 3 bases and J by 4 bases. Germline V CDR1 and CDR2: SGHAT, FQNNGV. This CDR3 is 13 amino acids long. The CDR3 is CASSLGQSYGYTF. The CDR3 coding sequence is TGTGCCAGCAGCTTGGGACAGTCCTATGGCTACACCTTC.

The genes are TRBV19 and TRBJ1-2; a possible D gene is TRBD1 (5 bases). CDR1 LNHDA and CDR2 SQIVND come from the germline V gene (reference sequence). The length of the CDR3 is 13 residues. V was pared by 5 bases and J by 2 bases, with 9 bases between. The CDR3 DNA follows: TGTGCCAGTAGTGATAGGGGCAACTATGGCTACACCTTC. This gives the protein CASSDRGNYGYTF.

This clone has more than one count but fewer than ten. This rearrangement joins TRBV7-2 to TRBJ1-5; D unclear. Germline V gene data show CDR1 as SGHTA and CDR2 as FQGNSA. Trimming pared 1 base from V and 3 bases from J, leaving 7 bases between. The CDR3 is 14 residues long. In nucleotides, the CDR3 is TGTGCCAGCAGCTTAGGGGGAGACAATCAGCCCCAGCATTTT. Protein product: CASSLGGDNQPQHF.

The chain carries TRBV19 and TRBJ1-1; the match to TRBD1 covers 8 bases. Per the germline V gene, CDR1 is LNHDA and CDR2 is SQIVND (reference sequence). The CDR3 runs 13 residues. V shed 7 bases and J 4 bases; nucleotides not matched to a gene: 5. CDR3 sequence: CASTMGQVTEAFF. The DNA of the CDR3 is TGTGCCAGTACCATGGGACAGGTCACTGAAGCTTTCTTT.